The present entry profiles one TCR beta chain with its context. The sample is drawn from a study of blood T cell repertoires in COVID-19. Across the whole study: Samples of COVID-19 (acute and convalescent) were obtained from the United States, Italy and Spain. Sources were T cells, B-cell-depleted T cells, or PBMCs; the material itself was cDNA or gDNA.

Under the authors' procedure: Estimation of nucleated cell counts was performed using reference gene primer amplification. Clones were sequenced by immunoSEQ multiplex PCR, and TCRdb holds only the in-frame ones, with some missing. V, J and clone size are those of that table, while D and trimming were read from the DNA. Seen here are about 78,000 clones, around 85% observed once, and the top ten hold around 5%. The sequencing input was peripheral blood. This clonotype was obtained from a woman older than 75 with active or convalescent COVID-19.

CDR3 region: CASSLWRTGRDSPLHF. The CDR3 DNA follows: TGTGCCAGCAGCTTGTGGCGGACAGGGAGAGATTCACCCCTCCACTTT. This sequence joins TRBV5-6 and TRBJ1-6; 8 bases line up with TRBD1. Germline V lookup: CDR1 SGHDT, CDR2 YYEEEE. This CDR3 has 16 residues. J lost 8 bases, V lost 1 base, and 8 bases had no gene match.